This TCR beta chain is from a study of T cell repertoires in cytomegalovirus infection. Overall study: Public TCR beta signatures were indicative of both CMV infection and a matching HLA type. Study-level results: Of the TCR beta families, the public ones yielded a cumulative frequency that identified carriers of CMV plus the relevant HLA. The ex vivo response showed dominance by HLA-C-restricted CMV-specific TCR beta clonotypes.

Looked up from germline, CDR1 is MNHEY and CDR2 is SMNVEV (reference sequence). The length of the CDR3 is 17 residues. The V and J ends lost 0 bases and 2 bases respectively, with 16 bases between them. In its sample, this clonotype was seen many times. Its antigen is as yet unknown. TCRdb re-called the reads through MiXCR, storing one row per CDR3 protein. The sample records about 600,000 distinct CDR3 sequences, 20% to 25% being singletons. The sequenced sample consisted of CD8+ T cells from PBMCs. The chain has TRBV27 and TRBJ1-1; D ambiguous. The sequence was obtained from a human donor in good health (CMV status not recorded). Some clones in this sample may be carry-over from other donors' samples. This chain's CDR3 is CASSLSFIGRRNTEAFF. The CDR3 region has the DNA TGTGCCAGCAGTTTATCTTTTATCGGGAGACGTAACACTGAAGCTTTCTTT.